Listed below are T cell receptor beta chains from one sample, sequenced in a study of cytomegalovirus exposure and HLA in healthy donors. Clones were read by immunoSEQ multiplex PCR, and TCRdb kept only the in-frame ones, dropping some. In the table there are approximately 100,000 clones, about 80% of which are singletons. The sample was PBMCs. The receptors derive from a man aged 35 to 55 in good health and CMV-seronegative. The CDR3 runs from the conserved cysteine through the conserved F or W. The D gene is left open where the match is weak. Some rows mark clone size as missing; the rest say once, few, many or name a class of expanded clone.

v_gene,d_gene,abundance,j_gene,CDR3aa,CDR3nt
TRBV29-1,-,-,TRBJ2-3,CSARPTDTQYF,TGCAGCGCCAGGCCCACAGATACGCAGTATTTT
TRBV18,-,few,TRBJ1-4,CASSPGQINNEKLFF,TGTGCCAGCTCCCCTGGACAGATAAATAATGAAAAACTGTTTTTT
TRBV7-9,-,-,TRBJ1-2,CASSFPARVGYGYTF,TGTGCCAGCAGCTTTCCTGCGAGGGTCGGCTATGGCTACACCTTC
TRBV21-1,-,-,TRBJ2-7,CASSPGGQASYEQYF,TGTGCCAGCAGCCCGGGGGGGCAGGCATCCTACGAGCAGTACTTC
TRBV9,-,-,TRBJ2-1,CASSVAPGLGENEQFF,TGTGCCAGCAGCGTAGCACCGGGACTGGGGGAGAATGAGCAGTTCTTC
TRBV30,-,-,TRBJ1-1,CAWNRRNTEAFF,TGTGCCTGGAACAGAAGGAACACTGAAGCTTTCTTT
TRBV10-3,TRBD1,-,TRBJ1-2,CAISEGTGYGYTF,TGTGCCATCAGTGAGGGGACAGGGTATGGCTACACCTTC
TRBV5-1,TRBD2,-,TRBJ2-3,CASSQSGGATDTQYF,TGCGCCAGCAGCCAGAGCGGGGGGGCAACAGATACGCAGTATTTT
TRBV7-2,TRBD1,-,TRBJ1-6,CASSLAGRGPSPLHF,TGTGCCAGCAGCTTAGCGGGCAGGGGGCCCTCGCCCCTCCACTTT
TRBV29-1,TRBD2,-,TRBJ2-1,CSVGGTSGGYSYNEQFF,TGCAGCGTTGGGGGGACTAGCGGGGGGTACTCCTACAATGAGCAGTTCTTC
TRBV4-3,TRBD2,-,TRBJ2-1,CASSRERDGSSSYNEQFF,TGCGCCAGCAGCCGGGAGCGGGACGGGAGCAGCTCCTACAATGAGCAGTTCTTC
TRBV29-1,TRBD2,few,TRBJ2-3,CSVEDGLAVADTQYF,TGCAGCGTTGAAGATGGGCTAGCGGTGGCAGATACGCAGTATTTT
TRBV5-1,-,-,TRBJ2-2,CASSLQGGTGELFF,TGCGCCAGCAGCTTGCAGGGTGGCACCGGGGAGCTGTTTTTT
TRBV6-5,-,once,TRBJ1-1,CASKVGLADTEAFF,TGTGCCAGCAAGGTCGGGTTGGCGGACACTGAAGCTTTCTTT
TRBV11-2,-,once,TRBJ2-1,CASTSLGVLARNEQFF,TGTGCCAGCACCAGCCTCGGTGTCCTAGCCCGGAATGAGCAGTTCTTC
TRBV18,TRBD1,-,TRBJ1-1,CASSPDRARTEAFF,TGTGCCAGCTCACCTGACAGGGCCCGGACTGAAGCTTTCTTT
TRBV6-5,TRBD1,-,TRBJ2-7,CASSYSTGVWF,TGTGCCAGCAGTTACTCGACAGGGGTTTGGTTC
TRBV5-6,TRBD1,-,TRBJ1-5,CASSSDRVTQHF,TGTGCCAGCAGCTCGGACAGGGTAACTCAGCATTTT
TRBV5-1,-,-,TRBJ1-2,CASSAYDNYYGYTF,TGCGCCAGCAGCGCTTACGACAACTACTATGGCTACACCTTC
TRBV5-1,TRBD1,-,TRBJ2-7,CASSSHWTGGTLISYEQYF,TGCGCCAGCAGCTCCCATTGGACAGGGGGTACTCTCATCTCCTACGAGCAGTACTTC